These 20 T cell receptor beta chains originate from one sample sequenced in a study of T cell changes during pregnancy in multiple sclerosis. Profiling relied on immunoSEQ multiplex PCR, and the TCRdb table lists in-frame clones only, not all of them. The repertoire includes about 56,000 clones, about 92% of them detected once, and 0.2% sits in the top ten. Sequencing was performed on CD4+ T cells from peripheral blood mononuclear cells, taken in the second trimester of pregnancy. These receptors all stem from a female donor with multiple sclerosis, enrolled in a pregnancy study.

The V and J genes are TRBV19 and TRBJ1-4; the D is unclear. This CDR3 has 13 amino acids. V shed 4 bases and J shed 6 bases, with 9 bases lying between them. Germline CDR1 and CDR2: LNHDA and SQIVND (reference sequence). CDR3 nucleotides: TGTGCCAGTAGTAGGGCAGGTTATGAAAAACTGTTTTTT. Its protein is CASSRAGYEKLFF.

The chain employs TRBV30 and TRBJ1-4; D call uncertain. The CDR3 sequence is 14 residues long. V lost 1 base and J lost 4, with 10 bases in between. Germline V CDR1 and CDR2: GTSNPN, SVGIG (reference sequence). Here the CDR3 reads CAWSGSQYNEKLFF. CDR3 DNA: TGTGCCTGGAGTGGGTCCCAGTATAATGAAAAACTGTTTTTT.

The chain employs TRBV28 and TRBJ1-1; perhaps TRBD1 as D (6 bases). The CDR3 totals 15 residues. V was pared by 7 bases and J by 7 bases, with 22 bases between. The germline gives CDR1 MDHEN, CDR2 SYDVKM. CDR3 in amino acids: CASKGSVRDTYEAFF. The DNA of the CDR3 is TGTGCCAGCAAAGGTTCCGTCCGGGACACCTATGAAGCTTTCTTT. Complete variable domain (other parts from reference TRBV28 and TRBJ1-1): DVKVTQSSRYLVKRTGEKVFLECVQDMDHENMFWYRQDPGLGLRLIYFSYDVKMKEKGDIPEGYSVSREKKERFSLILESASTNQTSMYLCASKGSVRDTYEAFFGQGTRLTVV.

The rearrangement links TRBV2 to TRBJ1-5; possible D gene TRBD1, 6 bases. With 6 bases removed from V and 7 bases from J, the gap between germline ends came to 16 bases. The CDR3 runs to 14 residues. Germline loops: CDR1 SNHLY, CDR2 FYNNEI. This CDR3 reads CASRDRGATQPQHF. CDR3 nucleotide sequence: TGTGCCAGCAGGGACAGAGGAGCTACCCAGCCCCAGCATTTT.

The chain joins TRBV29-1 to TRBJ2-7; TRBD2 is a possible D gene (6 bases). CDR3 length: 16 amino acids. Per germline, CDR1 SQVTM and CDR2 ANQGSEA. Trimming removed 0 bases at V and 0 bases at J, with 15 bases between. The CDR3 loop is CSVEDHHGGPSYEQYF. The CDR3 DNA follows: TGCAGCGTTGAAGATCATCACGGGGGTCCCTCCTACGAGCAGTACTTC.

This chain's CDR3 is CASARGRSVDTQYF. CDR3 bases: TGTGCCTCCGCCCGTGGGAGGAGTGTAGATACGCAGTATTTT. The rearrangement uses TRBV15 and TRBJ2-3; perhaps TRBD2 as D (6 bases). The CDR3 consists of 14 residues. V gave up 11 bases and J gave up 5 bases, with 20 bases separating them. Germline loops: CDR1 LNHNV, CDR2 YYDKDF (reference sequence). Drawing the rest from reference TRBV15 and TRBJ2-3, the complete variable domain is DAMVIQNPRYQVTQFGKPVTLSCSQTLNHNVMYWYQQKSSQAPKLLFHYYDKDFNNEADTPDNFQSRRPNTSFCFLDIRSPGLGDTAMYLCASARGRSVDTQYFGPGTRLTVL.

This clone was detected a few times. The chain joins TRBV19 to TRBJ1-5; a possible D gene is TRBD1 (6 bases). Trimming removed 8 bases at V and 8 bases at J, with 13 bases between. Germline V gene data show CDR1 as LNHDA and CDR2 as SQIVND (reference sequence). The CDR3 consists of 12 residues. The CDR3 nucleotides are TGTGCCAGTCACAGGGCACATGAGCCCCAGCATTTT. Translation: CASHRAHEPQHF.

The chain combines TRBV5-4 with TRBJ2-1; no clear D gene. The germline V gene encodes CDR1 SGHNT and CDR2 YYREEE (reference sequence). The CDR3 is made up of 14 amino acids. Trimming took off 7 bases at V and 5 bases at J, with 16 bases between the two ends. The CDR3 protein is CASAVYYPNNEQFF. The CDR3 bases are TGTGCCAGCGCCGTTTACTACCCGAACAATGAGCAGTTCTTC.

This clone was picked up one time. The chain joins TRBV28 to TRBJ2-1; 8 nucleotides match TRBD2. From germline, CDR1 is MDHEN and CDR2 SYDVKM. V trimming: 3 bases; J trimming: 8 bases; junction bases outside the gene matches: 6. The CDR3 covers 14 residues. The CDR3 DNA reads TGTGCCAGCAGTTTTTCGACTAGCGTCCATGAGCAGTTCTTC. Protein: CASSFSTSVHEQFF.

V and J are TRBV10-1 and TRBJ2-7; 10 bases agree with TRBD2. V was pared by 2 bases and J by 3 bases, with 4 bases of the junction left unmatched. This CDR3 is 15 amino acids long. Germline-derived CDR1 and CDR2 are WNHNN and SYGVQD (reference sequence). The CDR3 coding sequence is TGCGCCAGCAGTGAGCCCCCTAGCGGGGGCTACGAGCAGTACTTC. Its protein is CASSEPPSGGYEQYF.

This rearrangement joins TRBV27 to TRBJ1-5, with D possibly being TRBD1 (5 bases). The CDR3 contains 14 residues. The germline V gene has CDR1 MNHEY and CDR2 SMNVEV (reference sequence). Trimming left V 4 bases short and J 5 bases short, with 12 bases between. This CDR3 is CASSSQGSDQPQHF. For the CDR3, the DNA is TGTGCCAGCAGTTCCCAGGGTTCGGATCAGCCCCAGCATTTT.

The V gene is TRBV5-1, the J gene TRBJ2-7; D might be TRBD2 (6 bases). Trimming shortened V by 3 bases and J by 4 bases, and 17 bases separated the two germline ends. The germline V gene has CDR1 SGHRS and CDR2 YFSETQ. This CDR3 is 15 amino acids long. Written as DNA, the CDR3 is TGCGCCAGCAGCTCCGAGGCGGGATCATTATACGAGCAGTACTTC. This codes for CASSSEAGSLYEQYF. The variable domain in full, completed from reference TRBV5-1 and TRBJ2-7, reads KAGVTQTPRYLIKTRGQQVTLSCSPISGHRSVSWYQQTPGQGLQFLFEYFSETQRNKGNFPGRFSGRQFSNSRSEMNVSTLELGDSALYLCASSSEAGSLYEQYFGPGTRLTVT.

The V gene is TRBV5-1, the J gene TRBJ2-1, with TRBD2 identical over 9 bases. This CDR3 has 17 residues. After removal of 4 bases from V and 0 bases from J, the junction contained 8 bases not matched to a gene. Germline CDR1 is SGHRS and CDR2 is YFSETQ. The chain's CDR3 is CASSDGTSGFSYNEQFF. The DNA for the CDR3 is TGCGCCAGCAGCGATGGTACTAGCGGGTTCTCCTACAATGAGCAGTTCTTC.

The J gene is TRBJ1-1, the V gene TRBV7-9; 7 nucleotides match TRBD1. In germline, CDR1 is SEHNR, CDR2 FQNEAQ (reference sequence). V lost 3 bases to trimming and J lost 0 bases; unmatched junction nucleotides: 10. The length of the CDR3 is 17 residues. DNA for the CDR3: TGTGCCAGCAGCTTGGGGCGAACAGGGGTCATGAACACTGAAGCTTTCTTT. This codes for CASSLGRTGVMNTEAFF.

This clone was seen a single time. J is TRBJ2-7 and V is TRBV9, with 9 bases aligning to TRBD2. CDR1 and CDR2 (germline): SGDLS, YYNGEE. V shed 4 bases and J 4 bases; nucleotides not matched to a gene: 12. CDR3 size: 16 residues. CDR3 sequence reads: CASSPSRLAGLYEQYF. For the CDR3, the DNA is TGTGCCAGCAGCCCCAGCAGGCTAGCGGGGTTATACGAGCAGTACTTC.

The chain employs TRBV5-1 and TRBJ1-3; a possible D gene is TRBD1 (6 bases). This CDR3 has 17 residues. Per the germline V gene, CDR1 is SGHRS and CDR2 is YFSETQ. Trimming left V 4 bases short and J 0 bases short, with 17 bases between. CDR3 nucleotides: TGCGCCAGCAGCCGATATAGGACAGCCACCTCTGGAAACACCATATATTTT. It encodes CASSRYRTATSGNTIYF.

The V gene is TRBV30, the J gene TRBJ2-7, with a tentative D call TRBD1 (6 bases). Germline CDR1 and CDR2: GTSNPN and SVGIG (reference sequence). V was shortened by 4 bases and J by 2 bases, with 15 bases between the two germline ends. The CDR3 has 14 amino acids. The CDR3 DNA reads TGTGCCTGGAAGTTAGGGGGTGTTCCCTACGAGCAGTACTTC. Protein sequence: CAWKLGGVPYEQYF.

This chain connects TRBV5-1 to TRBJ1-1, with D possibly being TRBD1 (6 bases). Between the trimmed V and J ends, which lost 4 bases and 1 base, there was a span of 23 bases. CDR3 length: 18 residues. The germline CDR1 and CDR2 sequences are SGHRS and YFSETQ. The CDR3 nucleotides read TGCGCCAGCAGCCGCCAGGGCGGGGGCGATTACCCGAACACTGAAGCTTTCTTT. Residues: CASSRQGGGDYPNTEAFF.

CDR3 residues: CASSPPTGGRGELFF. The CDR3 DNA is TGTGCCAGCAGCCCTCCGACAGGGGGAAGAGGGGAGCTGTTTTTT. The genes are TRBV7-8 and TRBJ2-2, with 9 bases aligning to TRBD1. There are 15 residues in the CDR3. V trimming: 5 bases; J trimming: 8 bases; junction bases outside the gene matches: 9. CDR1 is SGHVS and CDR2 is FQNEAQ in the germline V gene. Based on the CDR3 plus reference TRBV7-8 and TRBJ2-2, the full variable domain is GAGVSQSPRYKVAKRGQDVALRCDPISGHVSLFWYQQALGQGPEFLTYFQNEAQLDKSGLPSDRFFAERPEGSVSTLKIQRTQQEDSAVYLCASSPPTGGRGELFFGEGSRLTVL.

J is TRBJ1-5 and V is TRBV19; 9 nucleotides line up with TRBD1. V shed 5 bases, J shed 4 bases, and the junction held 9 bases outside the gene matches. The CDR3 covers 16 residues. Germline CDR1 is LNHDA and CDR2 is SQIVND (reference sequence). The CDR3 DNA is TGTGCCAGTAGTCAACCGGGACAGGGAAGGAATCAGCCCCAGCATTTT. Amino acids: CASSQPGQGRNQPQHF.